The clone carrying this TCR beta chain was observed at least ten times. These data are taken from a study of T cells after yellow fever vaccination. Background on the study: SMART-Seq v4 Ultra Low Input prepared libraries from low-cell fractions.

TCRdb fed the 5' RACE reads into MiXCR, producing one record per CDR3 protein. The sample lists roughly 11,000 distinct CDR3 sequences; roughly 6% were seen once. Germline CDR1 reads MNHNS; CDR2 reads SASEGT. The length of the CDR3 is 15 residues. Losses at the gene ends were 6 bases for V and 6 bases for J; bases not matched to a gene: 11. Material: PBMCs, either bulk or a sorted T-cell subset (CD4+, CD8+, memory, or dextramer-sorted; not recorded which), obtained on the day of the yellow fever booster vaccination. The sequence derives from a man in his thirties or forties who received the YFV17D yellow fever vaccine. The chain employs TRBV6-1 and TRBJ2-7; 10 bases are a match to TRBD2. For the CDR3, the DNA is TGTGCCAGCAGGACTGCGCTAGCGGGAGTTTTCGAGCAGTACTTC. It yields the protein CASRTALAGVFEQYF.